Listed below are T cell receptor beta chains from one sample, sequenced in a study of shared clonotypes between healthy human individuals. Profiled with immunoSEQ multiplex PCR; TCRdb holds only in-frame clones, not every one. The repertoire holds 730,000 or so clones, with approximately 75% as singletons. The sample comprised memory CD4+ T cells sorted from blood. The receptor set was obtained from a woman in her twenties or thirties in good health. Each CDR3 is given with its conserved first and last residue. D genes are given only for firm matches. The size of a clone is reported for some rows only, either as once, few or many, or as a class for expanded clones.

len: 13
d_gene: -
abundance: many
v_gene: TRBV18
j_gene: TRBJ1-1
CDR3nt: TGTGCCAGCTCACCATACGGGTTCACTGAAGCTTTCTTT
CDR3aa: CASSPYGFTEAFF

len: 15
d_gene: TRBD1
abundance: few
v_gene: TRBV6-6
j_gene: TRBJ2-7
CDR3nt: TGTGCCAGCCGACCCCGGGACAGGGGCGCCTACGAGCAGTACTTC
CDR3aa: CASRPRDRGAYEQYF

len: 13
d_gene: TRBD2
abundance: few
v_gene: TRBV30
j_gene: TRBJ2-1
CDR3nt: TGTGCCTGGCGAACCGGGACTAGCTATGAGCAGTTCTTC
CDR3aa: CAWRTGTSYEQFF

len: 14
d_gene: TRBD2
abundance: -
v_gene: TRBV29-1
j_gene: TRBJ2-1
CDR3nt: TGCAGCGCCCTTGGACTAGCGGGCTACAATGAGCAGTTCTTC
CDR3aa: CSALGLAGYNEQFF

len: 15
d_gene: TRBD2
abundance: -
v_gene: TRBV5-1
j_gene: TRBJ2-2
CDR3nt: TGCGCCAGCAGCTTCCAGCGGGAGGGCCTGGGGGAGCTGTTTTTT
CDR3aa: CASSFQREGLGELFF

len: 14
d_gene: -
abundance: -
v_gene: TRBV11-2
j_gene: TRBJ2-7
CDR3nt: TGTGCCAGCAGCGATATCAGACAGACCTACGAGCAGTACTTC
CDR3aa: CASSDIRQTYEQYF

len: 17
d_gene: TRBD2
abundance: once
v_gene: TRBV7-2
j_gene: TRBJ2-2
CDR3nt: TGTGCCAGCAGCTCAAAGATGTTAGCGGGTGGGGCCGGGGAGCTGTTTTTT
CDR3aa: CASSSKMLAGGAGELFF

len: 15
d_gene: TRBD2
abundance: -
v_gene: TRBV18
j_gene: TRBJ2-7
CDR3nt: TGTGCCAGCTCACCAGGGTTGGGACTAGCGGTCGAGCAGTACTTC
CDR3aa: CASSPGLGLAVEQYF

len: 12
d_gene: -
abundance: -
v_gene: TRBV6-1
j_gene: TRBJ1-5
CDR3nt: TGTGCCACCAATCTAGGGGATCAGCCCCAGCATTTT
CDR3aa: CATNLGDQPQHF

len: 16
d_gene: -
abundance: -
v_gene: TRBV9
j_gene: TRBJ2-2
CDR3nt: TGTGCCAGCAGCGTAGTTGGTAGCGGCTACACCGGGGAGCTGTTTTTT
CDR3aa: CASSVVGSGYTGELFF

len: 15
d_gene: TRBD2
abundance: -
v_gene: TRBV28
j_gene: TRBJ2-7
CDR3nt: TGTGCCAGCAGACCAAAAATAGCGGGAGCCCACGAGCAGTACTTC
CDR3aa: CASRPKIAGAHEQYF

len: 16
d_gene: TRBD2
abundance: few
v_gene: TRBV27
j_gene: TRBJ2-1
CDR3nt: TGTGCCAGCCCTCTACCTGGACTAGCGGAGAACAATGAGCAGTTCTTC
CDR3aa: CASPLPGLAENNEQFF

len: 14
d_gene: -
abundance: -
v_gene: TRBV6-4
j_gene: TRBJ1-2
CDR3nt: TGTGCCAGCAGTGACCCCTCAGGGCGCTATGGCTACACCTTC
CDR3aa: CASSDPSGRYGYTF

len: 16
d_gene: -
abundance: -
v_gene: TRBV7-8
j_gene: TRBJ1-2
CDR3nt: TGTGCCAGCAGCTTCTCAGGGGAACTCGCTAACTATGGCTACACCTTC
CDR3aa: CASSFSGELANYGYTF

len: 12
d_gene: TRBD1
abundance: -
v_gene: TRBV6-5
j_gene: TRBJ1-1
CDR3nt: TGTGCCAGCAGTGGGGACAGCCGGGTAGCTTTCTTT
CDR3aa: CASSGDSRVAFF

len: 13
d_gene: -
abundance: -
v_gene: TRBV2
j_gene: TRBJ1-5
CDR3nt: TGTGCCAGCGGGGTATTGGGGGCACGGACCCAGCATTTT
CDR3aa: CASGVLGARTQHF

len: 16
d_gene: -
abundance: -
v_gene: TRBV5-1
j_gene: TRBJ2-6
CDR3nt: TGCGCCAGCAGCTTGGCCCCTGGGTCTGGGGCCAACGTCCTGACTTTC
CDR3aa: CASSLAPGSGANVLTF

len: 14
d_gene: -
abundance: -
v_gene: TRBV7-2
j_gene: TRBJ2-7
CDR3nt: TGTGCCAGCAGCTTAGTTGGGCTCTTCTACGAGCAGTACTTC
CDR3aa: CASSLVGLFYEQYF

len: 13
d_gene: -
abundance: -
v_gene: TRBV2
j_gene: TRBJ1-2
CDR3nt: TGTGCCAGCAGTGATCCCCCCAACTATGGCTACACCTTC
CDR3aa: CASSDPPNYGYTF

len: 11
d_gene: TRBD1
abundance: -
v_gene: TRBV19
j_gene: TRBJ1-5
CDR3nt: TGTGCCAGTAGGCAGGGGGGTCCCCAGCATTTT
CDR3aa: CASRQGGPQHF

len: 15
d_gene: -
abundance: -
v_gene: TRBV27
j_gene: TRBJ2-6
CDR3nt: TGTGCCAGCAGTTATTGGGGGCCCGGGGCCAACGTCCTGACTTTC
CDR3aa: CASSYWGPGANVLTF

len: 14
d_gene: -
abundance: few
v_gene: TRBV21-1
j_gene: TRBJ2-1
CDR3nt: TGTGCCAGCAGAAGCGGGATTCGAAACAATGAGCAGTTCTTC
CDR3aa: CASRSGIRNNEQFF

len: 15
d_gene: TRBD2
abundance: -
v_gene: TRBV27
j_gene: TRBJ2-1
CDR3nt: TGTGCCAGCGGCCCTCCGGGACTAGGTGTGGATGAGCAGTTCTTC
CDR3aa: CASGPPGLGVDEQFF

len: 18
d_gene: -
abundance: once
v_gene: TRBV5-1
j_gene: TRBJ2-5
CDR3nt: TGCGCCAGCAGAACTCATACCGCACGGGAGAGGTACCAAGAGACCCAGTACTTC
CDR3aa: CASRTHTARERYQETQYF

len: 14
d_gene: TRBD2
abundance: -
v_gene: TRBV5-1
j_gene: TRBJ2-7
CDR3nt: TGCGCCAGCAGCGGGGGACTAGCGGGAGCCGAGCAGTACTTC
CDR3aa: CASSGGLAGAEQYF

len: 15
d_gene: -
abundance: -
v_gene: TRBV4-1
j_gene: TRBJ2-3
CDR3nt: TGCGCCAGCAGCCAAGCCCTAGCGAACACAGATACGCAGTATTTT
CDR3aa: CASSQALANTDTQYF

len: 15
d_gene: -
abundance: once
v_gene: TRBV9
j_gene: TRBJ2-2
CDR3nt: TGTGCCAGCAGCGTACAGGGGATCGAGACCGGGGAGCTGTTTTTT
CDR3aa: CASSVQGIETGELFF

len: 15
d_gene: -
abundance: -
v_gene: TRBV18
j_gene: TRBJ1-5
CDR3nt: TGTGCCAGCTCACGAACTAGTGGGGGAGATCAGCCCCAGCATTTT
CDR3aa: CASSRTSGGDQPQHF

len: 14
d_gene: -
abundance: -
v_gene: TRBV5-1
j_gene: TRBJ2-1
CDR3nt: TGCGCCAGCAGCTCGGAAGGGAATTACAATGAGCAGTTCTTC
CDR3aa: CASSSEGNYNEQFF

len: 13
d_gene: -
abundance: once
v_gene: TRBV6-1
j_gene: TRBJ1-3
CDR3nt: TGTGCCAGCAGAAGGGTTCCTGGAAACACCATATATTTT
CDR3aa: CASRRVPGNTIYF

len: 15
d_gene: TRBD2
abundance: -
v_gene: TRBV2
j_gene: TRBJ2-1
CDR3nt: TGTGCCAGCAGTAAGGGACTAGCGGGTTATAATGAGCAGTTCTTC
CDR3aa: CASSKGLAGYNEQFF

len: 16
d_gene: -
abundance: -
v_gene: TRBV25-1
j_gene: TRBJ1-5
CDR3nt: TGTGCCAGCAGCGGTGGGTCGGGGTCGGCTAATCAGCCCCAGCATTTT
CDR3aa: CASSGGSGSANQPQHF

len: 13
d_gene: -
abundance: -
v_gene: TRBV5-6
j_gene: TRBJ2-5
CDR3nt: TGTGCCAGCATCGTCCGGGGTGGAGAGACCCAGTACTTC
CDR3aa: CASIVRGGETQYF

len: 13
d_gene: -
abundance: once
v_gene: TRBV19
j_gene: TRBJ1-1
CDR3nt: TGTGCCAGTAAGGTGGGGAGGAACACTGAAGCTTTCTTT
CDR3aa: CASKVGRNTEAFF

len: 19
d_gene: TRBD2
abundance: -
v_gene: TRBV5-1
j_gene: TRBJ2-2
CDR3nt: TGCGCCAGCAGCCCCGGTTCCGGGGGAGCGGGAGAACTCACCGGGGAGCTGTTTTTT
CDR3aa: CASSPGSGGAGELTGELFF

len: 14
d_gene: -
abundance: -
v_gene: TRBV7-9
j_gene: TRBJ1-1
CDR3nt: TGTGCCAGCAGTCGAAAGGACAGGAACACTGAAGCTTTCTTT
CDR3aa: CASSRKDRNTEAFF